The clone carrying this T cell receptor (beta chain) occurred many times. No antigen is known for it. These data originate in a study of CD8+CD57+ T cells in acquired aplastic anemia. Looking at the study overall: Sorted CD4+ plus CD8+ cells gave DNA averaging around 3 ug.

All patients picked for sequencing had shown, by flow cytometry, an expansion of CD8+CD57+ cells. None of the patients had been given any therapy when their blood was sampled. Profiling that covered TCR beta VDJ and CDR3 relied on genomic DNA as its template. TCRdb fed the reads into MiXCR, producing one record per CDR3 protein. The sample comprises roughly 220,000 distinct CDR3 sequences, over 55% of which are singletons, and about 60% rests with the top ten. This CDR3 has 15 amino acids. The V end was cut by 7 bases, the J end by 4 bases, with 16 bases between. CDR1 and CDR2 from the germline V gene are KGHDR and SFDVKD. General study results and limits: Levels of CD8+ Simpson's diversity were not significantly distinct in patients versus controls. Patients and controls turned out to have around 29 CD8+ CDR3 sequences in common.

Sequenced sample: sorted CD4+, CD8+, or CD8+CD57+ T cells (not recorded which) from PBMCs. The origin of this receptor is a human donor with aplastic anemia. This rearrangement joins TRBV24-1 to TRBJ1-5; unclear D gene. CDR3 region: CATREYLFLNQPQHF. In DNA form, the CDR3 reads TGTGCCACCAGAGAGTACCTCTTTCTAAATCAGCCCCAGCATTTT.